This TCR beta chain was captured in a study of control samples from healthy donors and cancer patients. Some clones are missing from TCRdb's copy, which holds only in-frame ones; the method was immunoSEQ multiplex PCR. This sample has about 130,000 clones, with over 80% found just once. Germline CDR1 LGHNT, CDR2 FRNRAP. The trim removed 0 bases at V and 0 bases at J, leaving 3 bases unmatched. This CDR3 is 16 amino acids long. V gene TRBV12-5 combines with J gene TRBJ2-5; 8 bases fit TRBD1. The source material was PBMCs. The sequence came from a man older than 75 with head and neck cancer. The CDR3 DNA reads TGTGCTAGTGGTTTGGTCCGACAGGGGAACCAAGAGACCCAGTACTTC. Translated: CASGLVRQGNQETQYF.